The clone carrying this T cell receptor (beta chain) turned up a few times. This specimen comes from a study of T-cell reconstitution after alpha-beta-depleted transplantation in children. Germline CDR1 KGHSH, CDR2 LQKENI. Between the trimmed V and J ends, which lost 3 bases and 14 bases, there was a span of 11 bases. There are 12 residues in the CDR3. The TCRbeta library incorporated unique molecular identifiers. TCRdb recomputed calls from the PCR reads with MiXCR, one row per CDR3 protein. The sample carries around 380,000 distinct CDR3 sequences, roughly a tenth recorded once. This TCR derives from a human donor who donated a stem cell graft to a child with acute myeloid leukemia. The chain combines TRBV18 with TRBJ1-6; D uncertain. Sequencing used PBMCs from the stem cell graft donor, obtained from the stem cell graft. The CDR3 protein is CASSPGEDALHF. The CDR3 region has the DNA TGTGCCAGCTCACCGGGCGAGGATGCCCTCCACTTT.